This TCR beta chain was recorded in a study of blood T cell repertoires in COVID-19. Study at large: Samples taken during acute and convalescent COVID-19 were collected in the United States, Italy and Spain. PBMCs, B-cell-depleted T cells, or T cells were the source of the cDNA or gDNA that made up the material.

Participants had their cohort set by participant-reported clinical history. Symptom resolution, clearance, or two negative PCRs marked the recovered donors of Cohort 3. Assay used: immunoSEQ multiplex PCR; TCRdb lists only in-frame clones, some missing. The sample shows 150,000 to 200,000 clones, roughly 85% of them seen only once. The germline gives CDR1 KGHSH, CDR2 LQKENI. With 3 bases removed from V and 0 bases from J, the gap between germline ends came to 12 bases. This CDR3 spans 16 amino acids. The material sequenced was PBMCs or T cells enriched from blood (not recorded which). The chain employs TRBV18 and TRBJ2-1; unclear D gene. The TCR comes from a woman in her late teens or twenties who had recovered from COVID-19. CDR3 residues: CASSPQLPSSYNEQFF. DNA for the CDR3: TGTGCCAGCTCACCTCAGTTACCTAGCTCCTACAATGAGCAGTTCTTC.